This TCR beta chain was retrieved from a study of T cell responses to AZD1222 COVID-19 vaccine (dated by TCRdb to the early 2020s). Turning to the overall study: A total of 230 to 250 trial participants underwent TCR sequencing, of whom about 210 had received two doses of AZD1222 and roughly 26 had received two doses of the MenACWY control vaccine. Trial participants were enrolled by age into 18-55, 56-69 and 70-plus year subgroups, with about 150, 28 and 57 TCR-sequenced participants respectively.

CDR1 and CDR2, looked up from the germline V gene (reference sequence), are MNHNY and SVGAGI. V drops 5 bases and J drops 2 bases, leaving 19 bases in between. Counted from cysteine to phenylalanine, this CDR3 has 17 amino acids. CDR3 DNA is the only sequence kept; it has 51 bases, read in frame from the first base. Per the publication, the time point label means: about 28 days (+/-7) after the second vaccine dose. AZD1222 recipients with second doses at about 4 weeks or about 12 weeks were pooled, because spike-specific TCR depth and breadth did not differ between schedules. Vaccinee samples were obtained from the UK trials COV001 and COV002, which included a single-blind randomized controlled phase 2/3 trial of AZD1222 (ChAdOx1 nCoV-19) in healthy adults. For TCRbeta chain sequencing, PBMC samples were collected from trial participants at day 0 and at day 28 after the second dose. The CDR3 regions of human TCRbeta chains were subjected to immunosequencing. In the paper's pipeline: TCRs in the repertoires were compared against a reference library of SARS-CoV-2-specific TCRs that had been generated with the MIRA antigen-specificity platform. Breadth meant the fraction of unique TCRs that were SARS-CoV-2-associated, whereas depth meant the fraction of total T cells that were SARS-CoV-2-associated. Each spike-specific TCR was assigned to its reactive spike region and to a CD4 or CD8 class using the MIRA data. Log10-transformed breadth and depth values were compared by one-way ANOVA with Sidak's multiple comparisons tests. TCRdb took over this immuneACCESS table, retaining in-frame rearrangements with V and J assigned. Such tables are incomplete; in checked studies, under half of the missing clones stem from an unresolved V gene, and the remainder is unexplained. D and trimming come from the DNA, and the V and J calls and clone size come from that table. This sample has 120,000 or so clones in its table, and approximately 86% of those were observed once. Clones ranked in the top ten supply approximately 15% of the sample.

The paper's findings and limits, for the study overall: After two AZD1222 doses, both the breadth and the depth of spike-specific TCRs were significantly higher than at day 0 and than in MenACWY recipients. CD4 TCRs associated with the vaccine covered the entire spike protein, and the dominant responses were in regions 160-218 and 743-854. In the small 56-69-year group, the increase in depth fell short of significance, most likely because of low power. Conclusions about previously exposed vaccinees are limited, since just 6 or 7 AZD1222 recipients were seropositive for SARS-CoV-2 at baseline. Participants were mostly white British, with more females than males. The authors suggested clonal diversity may have been underestimated. Because no samples from the day 14 peak response were available, repertoires could be characterized only after the peak T cell response. Nearly half of unique spike-specific TCRs reportedly recognized epitopes outside regions mutated in the B.1.351 and B.1.1.7 variants.

Comment on this clone: This clone's antigen is unknown. The input lacks base qualities; no much larger clone sits a single base away.

This clonotype was sampled from an adult who received the AZD1222 COVID-19 vaccine. This material consisted of peripheral blood, taken 28 days after the second AZD1222 dose. The sequence joins TRBV6-6 to TRBJ1-3, and perhaps TRBD1 as D gene, on 5 matching bases. CDR3 loop: CASSRGSPRLTGNTIYF. At the DNA level, the sequence is TGTGCCAGCAGTCGGGGCAGCCCGCGGCTAACTGGAAACACCATATATTTT.